These T cell receptor beta chains were read from a single sample in a study of prognosis after radiotherapy for stage I lung cancer. MiXCR, run by TCRdb on the multiplex PCR reads, gives a single entry per CDR3 protein. The sample contains about 27,000 distinct CDR3 sequences, 25% to 30% of which appear only once. Source: PBMCs, taken before or after stereotactic body radiation therapy (not recorded which). Receptors were obtained from a donor aged 50 or older with non-small cell lung cancer. CDR3s include the opening cysteine and the closing phenylalanine or tryptophan. D genes are given only for firm matches. Clone size is shown for a subset of rows, as once, few, many or a class of expanded clone.

V	D	size	J	DNA	CDR3
TRBV7-9	-	-	TRBJ1-4	TGTGCCAGCAGTCAAGGGCTGGGGGCAAGATATAATGAAAAACTGTTTTTT	CASSQGLGARYNEKLFF
TRBV25-1	-	few	TRBJ2-5	TGTGCCAGCAGTGAATATGGACTCCCGAGGGGGACCCAGTACTTC	CASSEYGLPRGTQYF
TRBV2	-	many	TRBJ2-5	TGTGCCAGCACAACCGGGGCCGGCGGCGAGACCCAGTACTTC	CASTTGAGGETQYF
TRBV3-1	TRBD1	many	TRBJ1-4	TGTGCCAGCAGCCAGAAATCAGGGGGTCGGGAAAAACTGTTTTTT	CASSQKSGGREKLFF
TRBV2	-	many	TRBJ1-2	TGTGCCAGCAGTGAAGCCAGACAACTTAACTATGGCTACACCTTC	CASSEARQLNYGYTF
TRBV7-2	-	many	TRBJ1-2	TGTGCCAGCAGCCCAGCTCGGATTCCTGGCTACACCTTC	CASSPARIPGYTF
TRBV7-9	-	many	TRBJ1-2	TGTGCCAGCAGCTTAGCAGGCTCGGATGGCTACACCTTC	CASSLAGSDGYTF
TRBV6-2/TRBV6-3	TRBD1	many	TRBJ2-5	TGTGCCAGCAGTTATAGGTTCCGGACAGGGGCAATTTTGGGAGAGACCCAGTACTTC	CASSYRFRTGAILGETQYF
TRBV7-9	-	few	TRBJ1-1	TGTGCCAGCAGCTTAGTTCAGGGTCCGAACACTGAAGCTTTCTTT	CASSLVQGPNTEAFF
TRBV24-1	TRBD1	-	TRBJ2-6	TGTGCCACCAGTGATCCCGGGACAGGGGGGACTGGGGCCAACGTCCTGACTTTC	CATSDPGTGGTGANVLTF
TRBV7-6	-	-	TRBJ1-1	TGTGCCAGCAGCTCAGGGAACCCTGAAGCTTTCTTT	CASSSGNPEAFF
TRBV19	-	many	TRBJ1-2	TGTGCCAGTAAGATTCGAGGAGGGCAATATGGCTACACCTTC	CASKIRGGQYGYTF
TRBV7-2	-	-	TRBJ1-6	TGTGCCAGCAGCTTAGCTACCTTGGGGAGATCACCCCTCCACTTT	CASSLATLGRSPLHF
TRBV13	-	many	TRBJ1-5	TGTGCCAGCAGCTTAGGCGCCTTGGGCAGGGGTCAGCCCCAGCATTTT	CASSLGALGRGQPQHF
TRBV6-2/TRBV6-3	TRBD2	-	TRBJ2-3	TGTGCCAGCACCCCACCCACTAGCGGGAGGGAAGATACGCAGTATTTT	CASTPPTSGREDTQYF
TRBV19	-	many	TRBJ1-3	TGTGCCAGTAGTGTGAGCTCTGGAAACACCATATATTTT	CASSVSSGNTIYF
TRBV28	-	many	TRBJ1-6	TGTGCCAGCAGTTTTGCAGGGGAGAATTCACCCCTCCACTTT	CASSFAGENSPLHF
TRBV7-2	TRBD2	many	TRBJ2-1	TGTGCCAGCAGCTTAGCGGGACTAGCGGTAATGCTGCAGTTCTTC	CASSLAGLAVMLQFF
TRBV7-3	TRBD2	many	TRBJ2-3	TGTGCCAGCAGCTTACTGGGCGGGGGGACCCCAGATACGCAGTATTTT	CASSLLGGGTPDTQYF
TRBV5-6	TRBD1	many	TRBJ1-5	TGTGCCAGCAGCTACTCCGGGACAGGGGTAAATCAGCCCCAGCATTTT	CASSYSGTGVNQPQHF
TRBV29-1	TRBD1	many	TRBJ2-6	TGCAGCGTTGCAACAGGGGCTGGGGCCAACGTCCTGACTTTC	CSVATGAGANVLTF
TRBV2	TRBD2	many	TRBJ2-3	TGTGCCAGCAGGGAGCGGGAGGGTCGGGGAAGGACGCAGTATTTT	CASREREGRGRTQYF
TRBV27	TRBD2	-	TRBJ2-1	TGTGCCAGCAGAACCCGGGGCGGGAGAATTGGAAATGAGCAGTTCTTC	CASRTRGGRIGNEQFF
TRBV27	TRBD2	once	TRBJ2-3	TGTGCCAGCAGGGGACTAGCGGGAGATTGGACAGATACGCAGTATTTT	CASRGLAGDWTDTQYF
TRBV6-1	-	once	TRBJ2-2	TGTGCCAGCAGCGCCACTGGACTGGGGAACATCGGGGAGCTGTTTTTT	CASSATGLGNIGELFF
TRBV12-5	-	many	TRBJ1-5	TGTGCTAGTGGTTTGGCCCCCCAGGAAATTCCCTTGTGGGATCAGCCCCAGCATTTT	CASGLAPQEIPLWDQPQHF